These 7 T cell receptor beta chains originate from one sample sequenced in a study of blood T cells in healthy people across ages. The use of a sample-barcoded 5' primer and a J-beta primer mix characterized a second PCR of roughly 6 to 11 cycles. TCRdb reprocessed the 5' RACE reads with MiXCR, giving one entry per CDR3 protein. The table shows hundreds of thousands of distinct CDR3 sequences, with approximately 39% occurring only once. The sample consisted of blood. These receptors all come from a woman aged 55-69 years in good health.

For this clonotype: The junction departs from the called germline gene at one end, perhaps through a read error. The CDR3 reads CASSFEWLAGQTNGQFF. DNA of the CDR3: TGTGCCAGCAGTTTCGAGTGGCTAGCGGGACAGACAAATGGGCAGTTCTTC. The genes are TRBV28 and TRBJ2-1; 9 positions match TRBD2. CDR3 length: 17 amino acids. Germline CDR1 is MDHEN and CDR2 is SYDVKM.

This clonotype was counted between two and nine times. The chain couples TRBV3-1 to TRBJ2-3; D perhaps matches TRBD1 (7 bases). The V gene lost 0 bases and the J gene lost 3 bases, with 10 bases spanning the gap. The V gene's germline CDR1 is LGHDT and CDR2 YNNKEL (reference sequence). The CDR3 spans 15 residues. The CDR3, as DNA: TGTGCCAGCAGCCAAGAAGCAGGGGGGACAGATACGCAGTATTTT. It yields the protein CASSQEAGGTDTQYF.

The J gene is TRBJ1-2, the V gene TRBV7-2; no definite D call. Germline CDR1 reads SGHTA; CDR2 reads FQGNSA. This CDR3 is built from 15 residues. Trimming pared 8 bases from V and 3 bases from J, leaving 19 bases between. CDR3 nucleotides: TGTGCCAGCCATTCTGCAGGACTGAGGGACTATGGCTACACCTTC. Translated, it gives CASHSAGLRDYGYTF.

This clonotype was observed at least ten times. V usage is TRBV10-3 and J usage is TRBJ2-1; possible D gene TRBD1, 5 bases. CDR1 is ENHRY and CDR2 is SYGVKD in the germline V gene. This CDR3 region has 14 residues. V was clipped by 5 bases and J by 2 bases, with 10 bases between them. The CDR3 sequence is CAISPDSTYNEQFF. CDR3 DNA: TGTGCCATCAGTCCTGACAGTACCTACAATGAGCAGTTCTTC.

This clonotype was recorded many times. V is TRBV7-7 and J is TRBJ2-7, with 9 bases matching TRBD1. J lost 7 bases, V lost 0 bases, and 7 bases had no gene match. CDR3 length: 15 amino acids. Germline lookup yields CDR1 SSHAT and CDR2 FNYEAQ (reference sequence). DNA for the CDR3: TGTGCCAGCAGCTTAGCGACTGGGACAGGGAGTGAGCAGTACTTC. This translates into CASSLATGTGSEQYF.

The chain recombines TRBV3-1 with TRBJ2-5, with D possibly matching TRBD2 (6 bases). Germline values: CDR1 LGHDT, CDR2 YNNKEL (reference sequence). The V and J ends lost 0 bases and 1 base respectively, with 15 bases between them. The CDR3 has 17 residues. This CDR3 is CASSQDYGRAGQETQYF. CDR3 in DNA: TGTGCCAGCAGCCAAGATTACGGACGAGCGGGCCAAGAGACCCAGTACTTC.

The chain combines TRBV15 with TRBJ2-1; TRBD2 is a possible D gene (5 bases). CDR1 is LNHNV, CDR2 YYDKDF, per germline (reference sequence). The CDR3 extends over 15 amino acids. Trimming took off 0 bases at V and 5 bases at J, with 11 bases between the two ends. CDR3 coding DNA: TGTGCCACCAGCAGAGACGGGGTGGCGCACAATGAGCAGTTCTTC. It yields the protein CATSRDGVAHNEQFF. The whole variable domain, filled in from reference TRBV15 and TRBJ2-1, reads DAMVIQNPRYQVTQFGKPVTLSCSQTLNHNVMYWYQQKSSQAPKLLFHYYDKDFNNEADTPDNFQSRRPNTSFCFLDIRSPGLGDTAMYLCATSRDGVAHNEQFFGPGTRLTVL.